This TCR beta chain was documented in a study of T cells in localized non-small cell lung cancer. Study-wide results and limits: Adjacent lung had a median about 57 of the 100 largest tumor clones.

As for this clone: What it recognizes is unknown.

Generated by immunoSEQ multiplex PCR, the TCRdb table keeps only in-frame clones and is missing some. The sample includes about 52,000 clones, 70% to 90% seen only once; the top ten take 15% to 20%. Germline V gives CDR1 SQVTM, CDR2 ANQGSEA. Trimming shortened V by 5 bases and J by 8 bases, and 15 bases separated the two germline ends. This CDR3 comprises 13 residues. This receptor was obtained from a female donor with stage II lung adenocarcinoma. The material was PBMCs, obtained before any cancer treatment. The rearrangement links TRBV29-1 to TRBJ2-2, with no clear D. Written as DNA, the CDR3 is TGCAGCGTTAAGGCTTATGAGATGGGGGAGCTGTTTTTT. This encodes CSVKAYEMGELFF.